In this sample, the clone carrying this T cell receptor (beta chain) turned up a few times. The antigen remains unidentified. This sample is drawn from a study of response to subunit inactivated influenza vaccine. TCRdb called the RT-PCR reads again in MiXCR, with one record for every CDR3 protein. The sample contains about 190,000 distinct CDR3 sequences, under 15% of which appear only once. Study-wide results and caveats: There was a suggestion from the authors that each seasonal influenza vaccination recruits few new T cells.

Germline V CDR1 and CDR2: MDHEN, SYDVKM. This CDR3 has 15 amino acids. V trimming: 5 bases; J trimming: 2 bases; junction bases outside the gene matches: 7. The sample was CD8+ T cells sorted from PBMCs, taken more than 4 days after vaccination. This chain joins TRBV28 and TRBJ2-3; 7 bases are shared with TRBD2. The clonotype was recovered from a man between 45 and 60 years old who received an inactivated influenza vaccine. For the CDR3, the DNA is TGTGCCAGCAGTCTGGGGGGGGAAGCCACAGATACGCAGTATTTT. It translates to CASSLGGEATDTQYF.